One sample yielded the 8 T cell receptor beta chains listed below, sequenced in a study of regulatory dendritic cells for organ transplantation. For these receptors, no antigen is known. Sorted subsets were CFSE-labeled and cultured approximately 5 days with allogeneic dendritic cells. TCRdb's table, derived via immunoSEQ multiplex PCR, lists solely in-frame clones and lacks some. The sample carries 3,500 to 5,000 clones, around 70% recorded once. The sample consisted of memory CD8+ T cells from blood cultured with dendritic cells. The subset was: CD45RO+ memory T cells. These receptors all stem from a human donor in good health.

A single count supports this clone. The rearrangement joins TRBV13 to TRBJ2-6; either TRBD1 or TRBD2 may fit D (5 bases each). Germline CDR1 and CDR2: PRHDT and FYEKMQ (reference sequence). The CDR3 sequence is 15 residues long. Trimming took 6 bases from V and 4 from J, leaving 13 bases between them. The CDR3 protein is CASRRRGDGANVLTF. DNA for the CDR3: TGTGCCAGCAGGCGTAGGGGAGACGGGGCCAACGTCCTGACTTTC. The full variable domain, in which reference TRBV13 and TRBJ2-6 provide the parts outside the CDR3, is AAGVIQSPRHLIKEKRETATLKCYPIPRHDTVYWYQQGPGQDPQFLISFYEKMQSDKGSIPDRFSAQQFSDYHSELNMSSLELGDSALYFCASRRRGDGANVLTFGAGSRLTVL.

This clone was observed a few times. The CDR3 loop is CATSRDRGGYNEQFF. The CDR3, as DNA: TGTGCCACCAGCAGAGATCGTGGGGGGTACAATGAGCAGTTCTTC. This chain connects TRBV15 to TRBJ2-1; D is possibly TRBD2 (6 bases). This CDR3 has 15 amino acids. Per the germline V gene, CDR1 is LNHNV and CDR2 is YYDKDF (reference sequence). V lost 0 bases and J lost 4, with 10 bases in between. Combining the CDR3 with reference TRBV15 and TRBJ2-1 gives the whole variable domain DAMVIQNPRYQVTQFGKPVTLSCSQTLNHNVMYWYQQKSSQAPKLLFHYYDKDFNNEADTPDNFQSRRPNTSFCFLDIRSPGLGDTAMYLCATSRDRGGYNEQFFGPGTRLTVL.

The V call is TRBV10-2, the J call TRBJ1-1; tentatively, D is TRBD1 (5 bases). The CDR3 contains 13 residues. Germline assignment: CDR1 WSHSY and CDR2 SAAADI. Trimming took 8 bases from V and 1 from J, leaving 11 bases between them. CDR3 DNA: TGCGCCAGCGGGGAGGGGCAGAACACTGAAGCTTTCTTT. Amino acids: CASGEGQNTEAFF.

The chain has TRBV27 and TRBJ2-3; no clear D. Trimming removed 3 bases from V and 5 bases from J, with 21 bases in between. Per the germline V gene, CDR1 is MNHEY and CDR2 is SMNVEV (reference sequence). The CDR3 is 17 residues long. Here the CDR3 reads CASSFFYEPTNVDTQYF. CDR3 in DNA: TGTGCCAGCAGTTTCTTCTATGAGCCTACGAACGTAGATACGCAGTATTTT.

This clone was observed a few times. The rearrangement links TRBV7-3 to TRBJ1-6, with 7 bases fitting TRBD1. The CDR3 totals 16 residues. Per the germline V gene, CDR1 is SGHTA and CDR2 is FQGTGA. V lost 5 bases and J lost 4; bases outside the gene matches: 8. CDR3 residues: CASSLMPGQYNSPLHF. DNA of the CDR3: TGTGCCAGCAGCCTCATGCCGGGACAGTATAATTCACCCCTCCACTTT.

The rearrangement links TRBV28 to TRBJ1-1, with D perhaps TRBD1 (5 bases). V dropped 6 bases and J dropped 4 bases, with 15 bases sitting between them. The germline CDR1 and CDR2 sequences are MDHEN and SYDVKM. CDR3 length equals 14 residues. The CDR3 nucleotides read TGTGCCAGCAGCCACCAGGTGGGGACCACTGAAGCTTTCTTT. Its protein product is CASSHQVGTTEAFF.

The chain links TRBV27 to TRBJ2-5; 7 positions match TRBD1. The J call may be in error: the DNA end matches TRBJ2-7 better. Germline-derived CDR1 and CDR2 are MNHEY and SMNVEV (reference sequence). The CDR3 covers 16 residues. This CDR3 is CASSLSPQGTIYEQYF. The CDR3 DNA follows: TGTGCCAGCAGTTTATCCCCACAGGGGACGATCTACGAGCAGTACTTC.

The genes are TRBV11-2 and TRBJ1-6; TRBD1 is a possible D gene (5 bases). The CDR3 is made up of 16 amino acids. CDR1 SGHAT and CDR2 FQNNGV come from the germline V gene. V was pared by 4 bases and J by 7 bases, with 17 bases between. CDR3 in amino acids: CASSSGRGTGNSPLHF. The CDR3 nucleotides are TGTGCCAGCAGCTCTGGGCGGGGCACGGGGAATTCACCCCTCCACTTT.